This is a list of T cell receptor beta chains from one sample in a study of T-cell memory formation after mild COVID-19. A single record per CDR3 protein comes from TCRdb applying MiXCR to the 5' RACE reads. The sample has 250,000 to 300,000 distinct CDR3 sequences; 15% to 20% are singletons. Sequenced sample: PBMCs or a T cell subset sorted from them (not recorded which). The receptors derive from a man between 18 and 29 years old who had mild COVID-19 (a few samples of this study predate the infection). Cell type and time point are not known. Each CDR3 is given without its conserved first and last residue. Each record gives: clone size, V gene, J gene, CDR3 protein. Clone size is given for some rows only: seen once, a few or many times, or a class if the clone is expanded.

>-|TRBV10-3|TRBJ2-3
AISEDRGRVDTQY
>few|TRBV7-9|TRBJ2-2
ASSSARTVIISGELF
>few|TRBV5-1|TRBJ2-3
ASSLAGKSTDTQY
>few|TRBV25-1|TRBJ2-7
ASIAGTGGHEQY
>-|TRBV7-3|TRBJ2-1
ASSLRGQAHISSYNEQF
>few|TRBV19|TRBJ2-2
ASSPDRIPGELF
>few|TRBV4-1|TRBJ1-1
ASSQGLATEAF
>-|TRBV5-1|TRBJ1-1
ASIDVGKGAEAF
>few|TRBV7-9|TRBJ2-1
ASSSPGQEQF
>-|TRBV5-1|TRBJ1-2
ASSSQGIGYT